Listed here is a single T cell receptor beta chain. The antigen remains undetermined. This was the immunoSEQ v3.0 assay at survey level. The table came from immunoSEQ multiplex PCR; TCRdb's copy has only in-frame clones and leaves some out. Altogether about 24,000 clones are present, 81% being singletons, with the ten largest covering about 5%. The data belong to a study of long-term antiretroviral therapy in people with HIV. Per donor, a minimum of one pre-ART and a minimum of two post-ART PBMC samples were available. Among participants with HIV, every one received treatment in the United States. Study-wide results and limits: HIV repertoires showed narrower CDR3 length ranges than controls.

The sequences come from unsorted PBMCs, collected 4.4 years after starting antiretroviral therapy. This receptor was identified in a man younger than 45 with HIV.

The CDR3 nucleotides read TGTGCCATCAGTGACGTTGAGGATCCTGCTGAAGCTTTCTTT. Amino acid sequence: CAISDVEDPAEAFF. V gene TRBV10-3 combines with J gene TRBJ1-1; D gene uncertain. Germline values: CDR1 ENHRY, CDR2 SYGVKD. The CDR3 extends over 14 amino acids. V gave up 3 bases and J gave up 6 bases, with 14 bases separating them.